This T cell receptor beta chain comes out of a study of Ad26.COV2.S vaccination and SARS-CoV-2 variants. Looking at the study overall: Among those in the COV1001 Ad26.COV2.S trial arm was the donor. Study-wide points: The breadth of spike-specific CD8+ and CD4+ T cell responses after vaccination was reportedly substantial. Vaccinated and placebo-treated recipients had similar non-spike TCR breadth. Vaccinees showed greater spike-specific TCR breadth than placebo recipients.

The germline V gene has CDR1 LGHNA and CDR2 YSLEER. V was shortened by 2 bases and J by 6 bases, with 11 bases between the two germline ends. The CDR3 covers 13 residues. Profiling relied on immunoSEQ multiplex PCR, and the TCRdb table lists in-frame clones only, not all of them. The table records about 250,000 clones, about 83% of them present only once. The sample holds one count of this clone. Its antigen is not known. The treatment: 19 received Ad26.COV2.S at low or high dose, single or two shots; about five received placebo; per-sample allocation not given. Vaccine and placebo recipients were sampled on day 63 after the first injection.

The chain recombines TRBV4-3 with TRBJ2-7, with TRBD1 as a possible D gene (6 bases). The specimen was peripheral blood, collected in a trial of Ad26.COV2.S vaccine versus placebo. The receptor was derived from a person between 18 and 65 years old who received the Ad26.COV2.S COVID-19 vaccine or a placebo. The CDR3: CASSQYLQGEQYF. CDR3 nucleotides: TGCGCCAGCAGCCAATACCTACAGGGCGAGCAGTACTTC.